The 8 T cell receptor beta chains given below trace back to one sample, sequenced in a study of T cell responses to AZD1222 COVID-19 vaccine. This table comes from immunoSEQ multiplex PCR, and its TCRdb copy is limited to in-frame clones, with some not included. The data hold around 88,000 clones, with around nine tenths observed a single time. The input for sequencing was peripheral blood, taken on day 0 of MenACWY control vaccination. These receptors all come from an adult in good health.

The V call is TRBV9, the J call TRBJ2-2, with TRBD2 matching over 11 bases. Germline values: CDR1 SGDLS, CDR2 YYNGEE. The CDR3 extends over 14 amino acids. V gave up 4 bases and J gave up 6 bases; unmatched junction bases: 2. The CDR3 region has the DNA TGTGCCAGCAGCCCGACTAGCGGGGCCGGGGAGCTGTTTTTT. Protein sequence: CASSPTSGAGELFF.

The rearrangement joins TRBV4-1 to TRBJ2-5; TRBD2 matches at 11 bases. Germline values: CDR1 MGHRA, CDR2 YSYEKL. The CDR3 is 16 residues long. V lost 4 bases, J lost 5 bases, and 9 bases stayed unmatched. The CDR3 reads CASSLALAGAGETQYF. CDR3 bases: TGCGCCAGCAGCCTGGCACTAGCGGGGGCTGGGGAGACCCAGTACTTC.

Here the CDR3 DNA reads TGCAGTGCTAGTGGACAGAACTATGGCTACACCTTC. The encoded protein is CSASGQNYGYTF. The genes are TRBV20-1 and TRBJ1-2; D may be TRBD1 (6 bases). This CDR3 has 12 amino acids. Trimming took 3 bases from V and 2 from J, leaving 7 bases between them. Germline lookup yields CDR1 DFQATT and CDR2 SNEGSKA (reference sequence).

The chain is built from TRBV6-5 and TRBJ1-4; 9 bases line up with TRBD1. This CDR3 has 14 amino acids. Germline V gene sequence: CDR1 MNHEY, CDR2 SVGAGI. The V gene end was trimmed by 6 bases and the J gene end by 8 bases; junction bases not matched to a gene: 7. CDR3 nucleotide sequence: TGTGCCAGCAGGATGGACAGGGGTTTGGAAAAACTGTTTTTT. Protein sequence: CASRMDRGLEKLFF.

The chain has TRBV19 and TRBJ2-3; 8 nucleotides align to TRBD1. Germline assignment: CDR1 LNHDA and CDR2 SQIVND (reference sequence). This CDR3 contains 13 residues. The trim removed 6 bases at V and 8 bases at J, leaving 7 bases unmatched. For the CDR3, the DNA is TGTGCCAGTAGGACAGGGGCACAGGGTACGCAGTATTTT. Translation gives CASRTGAQGTQYF.

The V gene is TRBV29-1, the J gene TRBJ2-3; the D gene is possibly TRBD1 (5 bases). The CDR3 extends over 12 amino acids. V lost 3 bases and J lost 4, with 8 bases in between. Germline V gene data show CDR1 as SQVTM and CDR2 as ANQGSEA. The DNA of the CDR3 is TGCAGCGTTGATCTAGGGGCAGATACGCAGTATTTT. This encodes CSVDLGADTQYF.

The genes are TRBV19 and TRBJ1-1, with TRBD1 identical over 9 bases. Germline CDR1 LNHDA, CDR2 SQIVND (reference sequence). The CDR3 covers 14 residues. V lost 9 bases to trimming and J lost 6 bases; unmatched junction nucleotides: 11. CDR3 nucleotides: TGTGCCAGCCAGAAACAGGGGGCCAAGGCTGAAGCTTTCTTT. Translating it yields CASQKQGAKAEAFF.

This chain connects TRBV6-4 to TRBJ1-3; unclear D gene. This CDR3 comprises 16 residues. CDR1 is MRHNA, CDR2 SNTAGT, per germline. Trimming shortened V by 10 bases and J by 0 bases, and 19 bases separated the two germline ends. Here the CDR3 reads CATLDQRAYSGNTIYF. The CDR3 DNA sequence: TGTGCCACCTTGGACCAACGGGCTTACTCTGGAAACACCATATATTTT.